The 5 T cell receptor beta chains listed next were all sequenced from one sample in a study of control samples from healthy donors and cancer patients. TCRdb's table, derived via immunoSEQ multiplex PCR, lists solely in-frame clones and lacks some. Among 100,000 to 150,000 clones listed, roughly 91% were seen once. Source material: PBMCs. The receptors were sampled from a man in his forties or fifties with head and neck cancer.

This clone qualifies as medium-sized. This chain links TRBV3-1 (or the pseudogene TRBV3-2) with TRBJ2-5, with TRBD2 identical over 7 bases. CDR1 LGHDT and CDR2 YNNKEL come from the germline V gene (reference sequence). V dropped 1 base and J dropped 5; count of bases not matched to a gene: 10. CDR3 length: 16 residues. CDR3 bases: TGTGCCAGCAGCCAAGGTTCGCTAGCGGCTTGGGAGACCCAGTACTTC. It specifies CASSQGSLAAWETQYF.

This sequence joins TRBV2 and TRBJ2-1; 11 nucleotides line up with TRBD2. The CDR3 covers 15 residues. The J segment lost 2 bases and the V segment lost 7 bases, leaving 4 bases of the junction unmatched. The germline gives CDR1 SNHLY, CDR2 FYNNEI. CDR3 sequence (DNA): TGTGCCAGCACCCAGGGACTAGCGGCCTACAATGAGCAGTTCTTC. Translation: CASTQGLAAYNEQFF.

The table lists this clone with a count of one. The chain uses TRBV4-1 and TRBJ2-6, with 7 bases matching TRBD1. There are 17 residues in the CDR3. Germline V gene sequence: CDR1 MGHRA, CDR2 YSYEKL. V dropped 4 bases and J dropped 0; count of bases not matched to a gene: 6. CDR3 loop: CASSLRGIGSGANVLTF. Here the CDR3 DNA reads TGCGCCAGCAGCCTCAGGGGGATAGGCTCTGGGGCCAACGTCCTGACTTTC.

This clone appeared once. The chain recombines TRBV20-1 with TRBJ2-7; maybe TRBD2 (6 bases). Per germline, CDR1 DFQATT and CDR2 SNEGSKA (reference sequence). This CDR3 has 16 residues. The germline V and J ends were trimmed by 3 bases and 2 bases, with 20 bases remaining between them. CDR3 DNA sequence: TGCAGTGCTAGTCCCCCCCTTGGGACTTTTACCTACGAGCAGTACTTC. Amino acid sequence: CSASPPLGTFTYEQYF.

The chain employs TRBV25-1 and TRBJ2-7; 7 nucleotides match TRBD2. With V trimmed by 1 base and J by 3 bases, 12 bases remained unmatched. The CDR3 is made up of 17 amino acids. Germline CDR1 and CDR2: MGHDK and SYGVNS. CDR3 protein: CASSEWPSGGGDYEQYF. CDR3 sequence (DNA): TGTGCCAGCAGTGAATGGCCCTCGGGGGGAGGTGACTACGAGCAGTACTTC.